This T cell receptor beta chain is drawn from a study of blood T cell repertoires in COVID-19. Study processing details: Cell counts per sample came from amplifying reference gene primers. Assay used: immunoSEQ multiplex PCR; TCRdb lists only in-frame clones, some missing. The V and J calls and clone size come from that table; D and trimming were worked out from the DNA. The sample includes about 70,000 clones, 60% to 80% of them seen just once. This CDR3 comprises 13 residues. In germline, CDR1 is SQVTM, CDR2 ANQGSEA. V dropped 5 bases and J dropped 4 bases, with 14 bases sitting between them. The clonotype comes from a human donor in a cohort sampled during active COVID-19. The sample was peripheral blood. V gene TRBV29-1 combines with J gene TRBJ2-5; TRBD2 might be the D (6 bases). The CDR3 nucleotides are TGCAGCGTTTCTCAGGACGGGAGAGAGACCCAGTACTTC. This gives the protein CSVSQDGRETQYF. The variable domain in full, completed from reference TRBV29-1 and TRBJ2-5, reads SAVISQKPSRDICQRGTSLTIQCQVDSQVTMMFWYRQQPGQSLTLIATANQGSEATYESGFVIDKFPISRPNLTFSTLTVSNMSPEDSSIYLCSVSQDGRETQYFGPGTRLLVL.